What follows are 27 T cell receptor beta chains derived from one specimen sequenced in a study of blood T cell repertoires in COVID-19. The table came from immunoSEQ multiplex PCR; TCRdb's copy has only in-frame clones and leaves some out. The table shows some 170,000 clones, with 70% to 85% occurring only once. Sample: PBMCs or T cells enriched from blood (not recorded which). The receptor source for this set is a man between 45 and 60 years old who had recovered from COVID-19.

The chain has TRBV5-4 and TRBJ2-3, with 11 positions matching TRBD2. Germline CDR1 reads SGHNT; CDR2 reads YYREEE (reference sequence). CDR3 length: 15 amino acids. The junction had 5 bases not matched to a gene; V was cut back by 4 bases and J by 4 bases. CDR3 protein: CASSGTSGGADTQYF. Here the CDR3 DNA reads TGTGCCAGCAGCGGAACTAGCGGGGGAGCAGATACGCAGTATTTT.

V and J are TRBV5-5 and TRBJ1-2; D is possibly TRBD1 (6 bases). Germline V gives CDR1 SGHKS, CDR2 YYEKEE (reference sequence). V was shortened by 3 bases and J by 6 bases, with 27 bases between the two germline ends. There are 18 residues in the CDR3. The CDR3 coding sequence is TGTGCCAGCAGCTACTGGACAGTCAAATTGGGTCCTATTCATGGCTACACCTTC. Translation: CASSYWTVKLGPIHGYTF.

J is TRBJ1-5 and V is TRBV6-1; 8 positions match TRBD1. The V gene's germline CDR1 is MNHNS and CDR2 SASEGT. CDR3 length: 15 residues. Unmatched junction bases numbered 8, after V lost 3 bases and J lost 7 bases. The CDR3 DNA sequence: TGTGCCAGCAGTGAGATGACAGGGGTGGGCCAGCCCCAGCATTTT. Translating gives CASSEMTGVGQPQHF.

The table lists this clone with a few counts. V is TRBV3-1 (or the pseudogene TRBV3-2) and J is TRBJ2-3; 12 positions match TRBD2. The CDR3 length is 20 residues. Unmatched junction bases numbered 16, after V lost 4 bases and J lost 2 bases. CDR1 LGHDT and CDR2 YNNKEL come from the germline V gene (reference sequence). The CDR3: CASSLPPETSGGPFTDTQYF. The CDR3 nucleotides read TGTGCCAGCAGCCTCCCCCCGGAGACTAGCGGGGGACCGTTCACAGATACGCAGTATTTT.

This clone was recorded a few times. The V and J genes are TRBV12-3 or TRBV12-4 and TRBJ1-6, with a weak D call TRBD1 (6 bases). V was cut by 1 base and J by 9 bases, with 7 bases left in between. The CDR3 totals 13 residues. DNA for the CDR3: TGTGCCAGCAGTTTAGACAGGGTTTCACCCCTCCACTTT. Translated: CASSLDRVSPLHF.

This CDR3 is CASSPAAGRTDTQYF. CDR3 coding DNA: TGCGCCAGCAGCCCGGCCGCGGGGCGCACAGATACGCAGTATTTT. The chain carries TRBV5-1 and TRBJ2-3, with D tentatively TRBD2 (6 bases). Trimming took 4 bases from V and 1 from J, leaving 13 bases between them. Germline V CDR1 and CDR2: SGHRS, YFSETQ. CDR3 length: 15 amino acids.

As concerns this clone: This specimen includes other DNA sequences encoding the same CDR3. V usage is TRBV19 and J usage is TRBJ1-5, with TRBD1 as a possible D gene (6 bases). Germline assignment: CDR1 LNHDA and CDR2 SQIVND (reference sequence). V lost 7 bases, J lost 1 base, and 11 bases lay in between. This CDR3 comprises 14 residues. Here the CDR3 reads CASTDRQSNQPQHF. CDR3 DNA: TGTGCCAGTACCGACAGGCAGAGCAATCAGCCCCAGCATTTT.

This chain connects TRBV23-1 to TRBJ2-4; weak D call: TRBD1 (6 bases). TRBV23-1 is an ORF for which the function is uncertain. This CDR3 contains 18 residues. V dropped 2 bases and J dropped 2 bases, with 19 bases sitting between them. CDR3 DNA sequence: TGCGCCAGCAGTCAAAGGCCCTCTCAGGGGTTCTCCAAAAACATTCAGTACTTC. It yields the protein CASSQRPSQGFSKNIQYF.

The chain joins TRBV11-2 to TRBJ2-1; 9 nucleotides match TRBD1. Per the germline V gene, CDR1 is SGHAT and CDR2 is FQNNGV. CDR3 length equals 16 residues. Germline trimming cut 4 bases from V and 0 bases from J; bases unmatched to any gene: 4. CDR3 in amino acids: CASSSQTGGSYNEQFF. Here the CDR3 DNA reads TGTGCCAGCAGCTCCCAGACAGGGGGCTCCTACAATGAGCAGTTCTTC.

This clone was picked up one time. The chain employs TRBV5-8 and TRBJ1-6; no reliable D call. The germline V gene has CDR1 SGHTS and CDR2 YDEGEE. V was shortened by 5 bases and J by 3 bases, with 6 bases between the two germline ends. The CDR3 is 13 residues long. The CDR3, as DNA: TGTGCCAGCAGGCGGGACTATAATTCACCCCTCCACTTT. Translation gives CASRRDYNSPLHF.

V gene TRBV18 combines with J gene TRBJ1-5, with 7 bases fitting TRBD1. Germline V gene sequence: CDR1 KGHSH, CDR2 LQKENI. Trimming at V came to 6 bases and at J to 0 bases, leaving 5 bases not matched to a gene. This CDR3 is 15 amino acids long. The CDR3 sequence is CASSPRGDSNQPQHF. The CDR3 bases are TGTGCCAGCTCGCCCAGGGGGGATAGCAATCAGCCCCAGCATTTT.

The CDR3 region has the DNA TGTGCCAGCAGCCCCAGAGGACAGGGATGGCAGTACTTC. Translating gives CASSPRGQGWQYF. The V call is TRBV12-3 or TRBV12-4, the J call TRBJ2-7; 8 bases align to TRBD1. The CDR3 runs 13 residues. V was clipped by 6 bases and J by 9 bases; unmatched bases: 10.

V usage is TRBV12-3 or TRBV12-4 and J usage is TRBJ2-1, with 14 bases aligning to TRBD2. V shed 6 bases and J 15 bases; nucleotides not matched to a gene: 7. The CDR3 consists of 13 residues. The DNA of the CDR3 is TGTGCCAGCAGCATGACTAGCGGGGGGGCGATGTTCTTC. It encodes CASSMTSGGAMFF.

V usage is TRBV11-2 and J usage is TRBJ2-2; 8 bases fit TRBD2. Germline loops: CDR1 SGHAT, CDR2 FQNNGV. This CDR3 contains 16 residues. With V trimmed by 5 bases and J by 1 base, 6 bases remained unmatched. CDR3: CASSRLAGGNTGELFF. CDR3 nucleotide sequence: TGTGCCAGCAGCCGGCTGGCGGGGGGGAACACCGGGGAGCTGTTTTTT.

This chain links TRBV19 with TRBJ1-6; no definite D call. This CDR3 has 13 amino acids. Germline assignment: CDR1 LNHDA and CDR2 SQIVND (reference sequence). The germline V and J ends were trimmed by 0 bases and 8 bases, with 5 bases remaining between them. CDR3 sequence (DNA): TGTGCCAGTAGTATAGATCATGATTCACCCCTCCACTTT. It codes for CASSIDHDSPLHF.

The chain uses TRBV5-1 and TRBJ2-1, with 14 bases that match TRBD2. The germline gives CDR1 SGHRS, CDR2 YFSETQ. V shed 0 bases, J shed 2 bases, and the junction held 10 bases outside the gene matches. The CDR3 length is 20 residues. The CDR3 nucleotides read TGCGCCAGCAGCTTGGAGGGGACTAGCGGGGGCCCATACACCTACAATGAGCAGTTCTTC. Translated: CASSLEGTSGGPYTYNEQFF. Full variable domain (missing parts from reference TRBV5-1 and TRBJ2-1): KAGVTQTPRYLIKTRGQQVTLSCSPISGHRSVSWYQQTPGQGLQFLFEYFSETQRNKGNFPGRFSGRQFSNSRSEMNVSTLELGDSALYLCASSLEGTSGGPYTYNEQFFGPGTRLTVL.

This clone was seen a few times. This chain uses TRBV19 with TRBJ1-5; the match to TRBD1 covers 7 bases. This CDR3 spans 15 amino acids. Germline values: CDR1 LNHDA, CDR2 SQIVND (reference sequence). Losses at the gene ends were 4 bases for V and 3 bases for J; bases not matched to a gene: 6. The chain's CDR3 is CASSTVTGNNQPQHF. The CDR3, as DNA: TGTGCCAGTAGTACAGTGACAGGGAACAATCAGCCCCAGCATTTT.

V is TRBV3-1 (or the pseudogene TRBV3-2) and J is TRBJ2-1; TRBD1 might be the D (6 bases). Trimming removed 7 bases from V and 9 bases from J, with 13 bases in between. The length of the CDR3 is 12 residues. The germline CDR1 and CDR2 sequences are LGHDT and YNNKEL (reference sequence). The CDR3 DNA is TGTGCCAGCATGACAGGACTGGGTGAGCAGTTCTTC. As protein: CASMTGLGEQFF.

The J gene is TRBJ1-4, the V gene TRBV9; 8 nucleotides line up with TRBD1. The ends lost 4 bases at V and 2 bases at J; junction bases unmatched: 7. Germline values: CDR1 SGDLS, CDR2 YYNGEE. The CDR3 length is 16 residues. The CDR3 region is CASSSRQGTTNEKLFF. CDR3 coding DNA: TGTGCCAGCAGCTCCCGACAGGGGACTACTAATGAAAAACTGTTTTTT.

This chain joins TRBV28 and TRBJ2-3; possible D gene TRBD2, 5 bases. The CDR3 covers 16 residues. The V end lost 3 bases, the J end lost 2 bases, and 15 bases lay between the germline ends. Germline CDR1 is MDHEN and CDR2 is SYDVKM. The DNA of the CDR3 is TGTGCCAGCAGTTTGCCCGGGAAGTACACCACAGATACGCAGTATTTT. The encoded protein is CASSLPGKYTTDTQYF.

In this sample, this clone turned up once. The rearrangement uses TRBV6-1 and TRBJ1-5; possibly TRBD1 for D (5 bases). CDR1 is MNHNS, CDR2 SASEGT, per germline. The CDR3 spans 18 residues. Trimming removed 3 bases at V and 2 bases at J, with 20 bases between. This CDR3 reads CASSETKGRVVGNQPQHF. The CDR3 DNA reads as TGTGCCAGCAGTGAGACAAAGGGCAGGGTGGTTGGCAATCAGCCCCAGCATTTT.

The rearrangement links TRBV18 to TRBJ1-4; TRBD1 might be the D (5 bases). CDR1 and CDR2 (germline): KGHSH, LQKENI. Trimming pared 7 bases from V and 2 bases from J, leaving 11 bases between. The length of the CDR3 is 14 residues. The CDR3 DNA is TGTGCCAGCTTACCGGACAACACTAATGAAAAACTGTTTTTT. Its protein product is CASLPDNTNEKLFF.

The chain carries TRBV27 and TRBJ1-3; TRBD1 matches at 9 bases. Looked up from germline, CDR1 is MNHEY and CDR2 is SMNVEV (reference sequence). This CDR3 has 15 amino acids. The trim removed 6 bases at V and 2 bases at J, leaving 5 bases unmatched. The CDR3 DNA reads as TGTGCCAGCAGCCGGGGACAGGGAACTGGAAACACCATATATTTT. It is translated as CASSRGQGTGNTIYF.

The V gene is TRBV5-1, the J gene TRBJ2-7; TRBD1 matches 9 bases. The length of the CDR3 is 14 residues. CDR1 and CDR2 (germline): SGHRS, YFSETQ. Trimming removed 5 bases from V and 5 bases from J; junction bases left unmatched: 8. The CDR3 loop reads CASRPGQGLNEQYF. CDR3 DNA: TGCGCCAGCAGGCCGGGACAGGGATTAAACGAGCAGTACTTC.

The chain joins TRBV12-3 or TRBV12-4 to TRBJ2-7; D is possibly TRBD1 (5 bases). The CDR3 sequence is 12 residues long. V lost 3 bases and J lost 6, with 9 bases in between. CDR3 region: CASSFSGLEQYF. The CDR3 nucleotides are TGTGCCAGCAGTTTCTCAGGGCTCGAGCAGTACTTC.

The rearrangement uses TRBV5-1 and TRBJ1-1; D is uncertain. Germline V lookup: CDR1 SGHRS, CDR2 YFSETQ. The CDR3 has 12 residues. The germline V and J ends were trimmed by 5 bases and 2 bases, with 7 bases remaining between them. Here the CDR3 reads CASRHINTEAFF. The DNA for the CDR3 is TGCGCCAGCAGACACATTAACACTGAAGCTTTCTTT.

V is TRBV9 and J is TRBJ2-5; possible D gene TRBD1, 6 bases. Germline CDR1 is SGDLS and CDR2 is YYNGEE. V lost 0 bases, J lost 5 bases, and 14 bases lay in between. This CDR3 is built from 15 residues. CDR3 in amino acids: CASSVVGGLDETQYF. The CDR3 DNA sequence: TGTGCCAGCAGCGTAGTAGGGGGTCTAGACGAGACCCAGTACTTC. Variable domain in full (rest from reference TRBV9 and TRBJ2-5): DSGVTQTPKHLITATGQRVTLRCSPRSGDLSVYWYQQSLDQGLQFLIQYYNGEERAKGNILERFSAQQFPDLHSELNLSSLELGDSALYFCASSVVGGLDETQYFGPGTRLLVL.